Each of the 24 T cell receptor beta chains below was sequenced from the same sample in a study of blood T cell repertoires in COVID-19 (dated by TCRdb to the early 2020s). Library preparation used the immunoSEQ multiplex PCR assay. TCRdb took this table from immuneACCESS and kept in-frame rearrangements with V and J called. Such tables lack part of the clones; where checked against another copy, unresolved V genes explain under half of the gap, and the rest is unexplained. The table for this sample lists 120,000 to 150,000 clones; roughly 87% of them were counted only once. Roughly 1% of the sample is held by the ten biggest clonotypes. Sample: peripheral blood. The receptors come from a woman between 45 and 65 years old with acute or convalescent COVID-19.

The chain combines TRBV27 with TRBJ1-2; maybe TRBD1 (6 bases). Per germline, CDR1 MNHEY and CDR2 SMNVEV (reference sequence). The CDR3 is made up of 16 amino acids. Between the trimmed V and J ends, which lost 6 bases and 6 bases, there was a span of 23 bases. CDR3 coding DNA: TGTGCCAGCAGAACTTACCTGCGGGGGGCGAAGAATGGCTACACCTTC. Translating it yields CASRTYLRGAKNGYTF.

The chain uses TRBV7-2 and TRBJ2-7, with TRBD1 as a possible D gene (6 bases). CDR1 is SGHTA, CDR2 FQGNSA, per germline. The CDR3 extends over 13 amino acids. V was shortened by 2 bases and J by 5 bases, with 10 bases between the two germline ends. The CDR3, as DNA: TGTGCCAGCAGCTTAAACAGGGTAAACGAGCAGTACTTC. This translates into CASSLNRVNEQYF.

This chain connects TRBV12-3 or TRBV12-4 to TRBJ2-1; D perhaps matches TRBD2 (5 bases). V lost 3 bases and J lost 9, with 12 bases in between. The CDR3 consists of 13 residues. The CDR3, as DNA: TGTGCCAGCAGTTTTCTGCAAGGGAGTGAGCAGTTCTTC. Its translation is CASSFLQGSEQFF.

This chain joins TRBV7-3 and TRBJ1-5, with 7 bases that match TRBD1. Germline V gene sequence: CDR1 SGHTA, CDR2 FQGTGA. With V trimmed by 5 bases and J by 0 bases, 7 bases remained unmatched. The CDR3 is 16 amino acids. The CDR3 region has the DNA TGTGCCAGCAGCCCGGGACAGTGGGATAGCAATCAGCCCCAGCATTTT. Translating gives CASSPGQWDSNQPQHF.

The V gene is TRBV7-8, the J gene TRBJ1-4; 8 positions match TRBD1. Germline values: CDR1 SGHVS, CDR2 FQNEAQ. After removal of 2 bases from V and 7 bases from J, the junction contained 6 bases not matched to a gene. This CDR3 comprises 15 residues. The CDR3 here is CASSLQGANIEKLFF. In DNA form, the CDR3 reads TGTGCCAGCAGCTTACAGGGGGCGAATATTGAAAAACTGTTTTTT. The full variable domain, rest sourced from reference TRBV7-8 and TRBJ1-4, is GAGVSQSPRYKVAKRGQDVALRCDPISGHVSLFWYQQALGQGPEFLTYFQNEAQLDKSGLPSDRFFAERPEGSVSTLKIQRTQQEDSAVYLCASSLQGANIEKLFFGSGTQLSVL.

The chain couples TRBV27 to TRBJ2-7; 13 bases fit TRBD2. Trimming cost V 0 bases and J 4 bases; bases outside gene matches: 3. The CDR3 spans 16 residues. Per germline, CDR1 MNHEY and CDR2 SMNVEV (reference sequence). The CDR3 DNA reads TGTGCCAGCAGTTTATCGGGGACTAGCGGGGTTTACGAGCAGTACTTC. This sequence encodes CASSLSGTSGVYEQYF.

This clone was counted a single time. This CDR3 is CASSPLTSGSGDTQYF. The CDR3, as DNA: TGTGCCAGCTCACCATTGACTAGCGGGAGCGGAGATACGCAGTATTTT. The rearrangement joins TRBV18 to TRBJ2-3, with 12 bases fitting TRBD2. After removal of 2 bases from V and 5 bases from J, the junction contained 5 bases not matched to a gene. The CDR3 sequence is 16 residues long. CDR1 is KGHSH, CDR2 LQKENI, per germline.

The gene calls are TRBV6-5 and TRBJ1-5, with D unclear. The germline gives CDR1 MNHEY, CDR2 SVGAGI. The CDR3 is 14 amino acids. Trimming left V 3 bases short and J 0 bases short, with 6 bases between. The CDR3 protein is CASSYAASNQPQHF. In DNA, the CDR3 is TGTGCCAGCAGTTATGCGGCTAGCAATCAGCCCCAGCATTTT.

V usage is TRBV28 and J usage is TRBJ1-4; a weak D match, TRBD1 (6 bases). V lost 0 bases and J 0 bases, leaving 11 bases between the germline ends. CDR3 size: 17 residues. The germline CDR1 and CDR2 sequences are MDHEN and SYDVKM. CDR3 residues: CASSLWDRGSTNEKLFF. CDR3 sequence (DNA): TGTGCCAGCAGTTTATGGGACAGAGGCTCAACTAATGAAAAACTGTTTTTT.

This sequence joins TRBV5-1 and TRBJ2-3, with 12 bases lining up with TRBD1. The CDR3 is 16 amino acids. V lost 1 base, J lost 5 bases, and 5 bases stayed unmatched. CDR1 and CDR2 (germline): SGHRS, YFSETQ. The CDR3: CASSLTGQGAKDTQYF. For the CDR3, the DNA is TGCGCCAGCAGCTTGACGGGACAGGGGGCGAAAGATACGCAGTATTTT.

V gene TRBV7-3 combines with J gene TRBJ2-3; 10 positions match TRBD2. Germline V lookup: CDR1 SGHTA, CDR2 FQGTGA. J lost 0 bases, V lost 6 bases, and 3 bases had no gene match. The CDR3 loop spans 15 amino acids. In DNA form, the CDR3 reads TGTGCCAGCAGATCGACTAGCGGGAGCACAGATACGCAGTATTTT. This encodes CASRSTSGSTDTQYF.

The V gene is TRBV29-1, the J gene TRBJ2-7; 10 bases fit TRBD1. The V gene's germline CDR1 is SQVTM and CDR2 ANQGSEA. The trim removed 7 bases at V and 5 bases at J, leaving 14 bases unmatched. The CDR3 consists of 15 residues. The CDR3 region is CSALPSRTGGDEQYF. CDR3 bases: TGCAGCGCCTTACCTTCCCGGACAGGGGGGGACGAGCAGTACTTC.

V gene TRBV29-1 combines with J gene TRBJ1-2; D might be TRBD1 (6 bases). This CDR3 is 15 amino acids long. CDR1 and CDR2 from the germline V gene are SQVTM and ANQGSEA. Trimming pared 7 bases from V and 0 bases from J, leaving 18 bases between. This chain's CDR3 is CSALGTLGSNYGYTF. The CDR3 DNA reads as TGCAGCGCCTTAGGGACACTAGGTTCTAACTATGGCTACACCTTC.

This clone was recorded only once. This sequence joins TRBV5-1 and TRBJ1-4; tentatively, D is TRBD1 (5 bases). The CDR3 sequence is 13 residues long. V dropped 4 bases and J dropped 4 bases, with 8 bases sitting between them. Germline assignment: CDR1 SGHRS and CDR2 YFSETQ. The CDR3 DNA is TGCGCCAGCAGCAGGGACTTTAATGAAAAACTGTTTTTT. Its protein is CASSRDFNEKLFF.

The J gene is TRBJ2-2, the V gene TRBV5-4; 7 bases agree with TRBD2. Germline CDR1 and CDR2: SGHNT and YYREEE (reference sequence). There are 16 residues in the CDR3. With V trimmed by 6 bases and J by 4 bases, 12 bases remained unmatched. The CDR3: CASTTSGGGLTGELFF. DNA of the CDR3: TGTGCCAGCACTACTTCCGGCGGGGGACTCACCGGGGAGCTGTTTTTT.

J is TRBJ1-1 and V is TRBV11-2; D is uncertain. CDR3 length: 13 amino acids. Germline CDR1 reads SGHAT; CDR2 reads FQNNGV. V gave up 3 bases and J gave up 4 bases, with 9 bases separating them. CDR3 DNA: TGTGCCAGCAGCTTGGGCAGGTCCACTGAAGCTTTCTTT. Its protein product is CASSLGRSTEAFF.

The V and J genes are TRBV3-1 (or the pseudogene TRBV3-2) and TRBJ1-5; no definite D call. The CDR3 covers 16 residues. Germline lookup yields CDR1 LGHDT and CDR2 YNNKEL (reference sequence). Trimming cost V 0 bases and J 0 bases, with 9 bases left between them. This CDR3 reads CASSQDVLSSNQPQHF. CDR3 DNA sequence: TGTGCCAGCAGCCAAGATGTTCTTAGTAGCAATCAGCCCCAGCATTTT.

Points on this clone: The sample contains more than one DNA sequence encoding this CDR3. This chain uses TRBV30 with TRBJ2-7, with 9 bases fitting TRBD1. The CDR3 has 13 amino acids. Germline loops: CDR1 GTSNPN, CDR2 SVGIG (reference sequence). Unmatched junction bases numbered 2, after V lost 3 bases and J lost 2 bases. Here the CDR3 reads CAWSGTGTYEQYF. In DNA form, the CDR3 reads TGTGCCTGGAGCGGGACAGGGACCTACGAGCAGTACTTC.

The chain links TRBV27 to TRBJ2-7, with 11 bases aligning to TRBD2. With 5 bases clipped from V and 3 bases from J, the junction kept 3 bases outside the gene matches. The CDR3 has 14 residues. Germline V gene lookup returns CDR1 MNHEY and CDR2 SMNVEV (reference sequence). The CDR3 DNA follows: TGTGCCAGCAGTCCTGGGACTAGCGGCTACGAGCAGTACTTC. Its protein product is CASSPGTSGYEQYF.

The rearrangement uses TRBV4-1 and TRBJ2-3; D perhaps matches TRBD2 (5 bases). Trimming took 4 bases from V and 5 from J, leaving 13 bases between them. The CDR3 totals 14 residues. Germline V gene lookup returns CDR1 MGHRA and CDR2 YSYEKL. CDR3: CASSRWIGEDTQYF. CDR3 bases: TGCGCCAGCAGCCGGTGGATCGGGGAAGATACGCAGTATTTT.

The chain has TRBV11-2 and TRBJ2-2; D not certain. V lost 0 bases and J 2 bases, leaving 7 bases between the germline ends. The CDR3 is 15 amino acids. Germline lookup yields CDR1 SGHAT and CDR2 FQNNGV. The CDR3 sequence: CASSLESLNTGELFF. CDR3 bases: TGTGCCAGCAGCTTAGAGTCCCTAAACACCGGGGAGCTGTTTTTT.

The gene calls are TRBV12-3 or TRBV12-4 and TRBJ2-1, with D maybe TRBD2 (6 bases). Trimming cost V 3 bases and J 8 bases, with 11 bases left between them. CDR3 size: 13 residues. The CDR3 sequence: CASSFGGVHEQFF. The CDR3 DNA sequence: TGTGCCAGCAGTTTTGGCGGGGTACATGAGCAGTTCTTC.

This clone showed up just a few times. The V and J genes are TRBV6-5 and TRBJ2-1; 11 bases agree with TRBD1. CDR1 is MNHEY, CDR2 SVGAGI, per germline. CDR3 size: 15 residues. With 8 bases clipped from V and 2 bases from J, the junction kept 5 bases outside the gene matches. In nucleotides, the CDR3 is TGTGCCAGCGGACAGGACAGGGGGCCCTACAATGAGCAGTTCTTC. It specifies CASGQDRGPYNEQFF.

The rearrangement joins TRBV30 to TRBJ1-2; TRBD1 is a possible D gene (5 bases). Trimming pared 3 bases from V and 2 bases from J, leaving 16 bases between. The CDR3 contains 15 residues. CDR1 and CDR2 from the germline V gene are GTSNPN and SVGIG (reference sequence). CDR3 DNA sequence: TGTGCCTGGAGCGTTGGACACAACCAGAACTATGGCTACACCTTC. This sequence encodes CAWSVGHNQNYGYTF.